The 18 T cell receptor beta chains in this list originate from one sample, sequenced in a study of blood T cell repertoires in COVID-19. The table came from immunoSEQ multiplex PCR; TCRdb's copy has only in-frame clones and leaves some out. The table includes some 150,000 clones, roughly 82% detected once. Sequenced material: peripheral blood. The receptors were sampled from a man in his 70s with acute or convalescent COVID-19.

The rearrangement uses TRBV5-1 and TRBJ2-7; D possibly corresponds to TRBD1 (5 bases). The germline CDR1 and CDR2 sequences are SGHRS and YFSETQ. This CDR3 spans 13 amino acids. V shed 0 bases and J shed 6 bases, with 10 bases lying between them. CDR3 residues: CASSLAGPPEQYF. For the CDR3, the DNA is TGCGCCAGCAGCTTGGCAGGGCCCCCCGAGCAGTACTTC. The full variable domain, completed using reference TRBV5-1 and TRBJ2-7, is KAGVTQTPRYLIKTRGQQVTLSCSPISGHRSVSWYQQTPGQGLQFLFEYFSETQRNKGNFPGRFSGRQFSNSRSEMNVSTLELGDSALYLCASSLAGPPEQYFGPGTRLTVT.

This clone has only one observation. At one of its ends the junction is not consistent with the germline gene, which may arise from a read error. The V and J genes are TRBV11-2 and TRBJ2-7, with a weak D call TRBD1 (5 bases). The CDR3 sequence is 13 residues long. Germline loops: CDR1 SGHAT, CDR2 FQNNGV. As DNA, the CDR3 is TGTGCCAGCAGCTTAGCAGGGAACTACGGGCAGTACTTC. Its translation is CASSLAGNYGQYF.

This sequence joins TRBV7-8 and TRBJ1-3, with D tentatively TRBD1 (5 bases). The CDR3 contains 15 residues. Trimming removed 8 bases at V and 2 bases at J, with 16 bases between. The germline V gene has CDR1 SGHVS and CDR2 FQNEAQ. Here the CDR3 reads CASSRRGLPGNTIYF. The CDR3 region has the DNA TGTGCCAGCTCCCGGCGGGGGTTGCCTGGAAACACCATATATTTT.

This chain links TRBV18 with TRBJ1-4, with 11 bases aligning to TRBD1. Germline CDR1 reads KGHSH; CDR2 reads LQKENI. This CDR3 comprises 16 residues. J was trimmed by 6 bases and V by 1 base; bases with no gene match: 4. The DNA for the CDR3 is TGTGCCAGCTCACCACTACAGGGACAGGGGGATGAAAAACTGTTTTTT. Amino acid sequence: CASSPLQGQGDEKLFF.

CDR3 bases: TGCAGCGCCGGGACTAGCGTCTCCGAGCAGTACTTC. Its translation: CSAGTSVSEQYF. The V gene is TRBV29-1, the J gene TRBJ2-7, with 10 bases aligning to TRBD2. V dropped 7 bases and J dropped 6; count of bases not matched to a gene: 6. CDR3 length equals 12 residues. Germline V gene sequence: CDR1 SQVTM, CDR2 ANQGSEA.

At least ten counts were recorded for this clone. This chain links TRBV25-1 with TRBJ2-6; 7 bases map to TRBD2. The CDR3 contains 17 residues. Unmatched junction bases numbered 7, after V lost 4 bases and J lost 1 base. Germline lookup yields CDR1 MGHDK and CDR2 SYGVNS. The CDR3 DNA sequence: TGTGCCAGCAGTGGGGGGGGGACCCCTTCTGGGGCCAACGTCCTGACTTTC. Amino acid sequence: CASSGGGTPSGANVLTF.

V gene TRBV6-6 combines with J gene TRBJ1-1, with unresolved D. V was pared by 4 bases and J by 4 bases, with 4 bases between. In germline, CDR1 is MNHNY, CDR2 SVGAGI (reference sequence). The CDR3 spans 11 residues. The chain's CDR3 is CASSSITEAFF. CDR3 bases: TGTGCCAGCAGTTCCATCACTGAAGCTTTCTTT.

J is TRBJ2-2 and V is TRBV18; D may be TRBD2 (6 bases). Per germline, CDR1 KGHSH and CDR2 LQKENI. V lost 3 bases, J lost 4 bases, and 9 bases lay in between. The CDR3 sequence is 14 residues long. Here the CDR3 reads CASSPNGGTGELFF. The CDR3 DNA is TGTGCCAGCTCACCTAACGGGGGCACCGGGGAGCTGTTTTTT. Together with reference TRBV18 and TRBJ2-2, the CDR3 gives the full variable domain: NAGVMQNPRHLVRRRGQEARLRCSPMKGHSHVYWYRQLPEEGLKFMVYLQKENIIDESGMPKERFSAEFPKEGPSILRIQQVVRGDSAAYFCASSPNGGTGELFFGEGSRLTVL.

A remark on this clone: This same CDR3 is encoded by further DNA sequences in the sample. The rearrangement links TRBV2 to TRBJ1-4; 11 bases map to TRBD1. CDR1 and CDR2 (germline): SNHLY, FYNNEI. Trimming at V came to 6 bases and at J to 7 bases, leaving 10 bases not matched to a gene. This CDR3 has 16 amino acids. CDR3 in amino acids: CASRRTGGGLGEKLFF. CDR3 DNA sequence: TGTGCCAGCAGAAGGACAGGGGGCGGTTTGGGTGAAAAACTGTTTTTT.

The V and J genes are TRBV24-1 and TRBJ2-5, with D tentatively TRBD1 (6 bases). The CDR3 totals 15 residues. CDR1 and CDR2 from the germline V gene are KGHDR and SFDVKD. Trimming removed 0 bases at V and 5 bases at J, with 12 bases between. CDR3 in DNA: TGTGCCACCAGTGATTTGTCCAGGGGCGGCGAGACCCAGTACTTC. This encodes CATSDLSRGGETQYF.

This clone was found once. The chain has TRBV18 and TRBJ2-7; 11 positions match TRBD2. The ends lost 6 bases at V and 2 bases at J; junction bases unmatched: 9. There are 16 residues in the CDR3. CDR1 is KGHSH, CDR2 LQKENI, per germline. CDR3 protein: CASSQQTSGSTYEQYF. For the CDR3, the DNA is TGTGCCAGCTCGCAACAAACTAGCGGGAGTACCTACGAGCAGTACTTC.

The genes are TRBV7-3 and TRBJ2-5; the match to TRBD1 covers 7 bases. This CDR3 has 15 amino acids. V dropped 5 bases and J dropped 2; count of bases not matched to a gene: 8. CDR1 SGHTA and CDR2 FQGTGA come from the germline V gene. This CDR3 is CASSPSGQWQETQYF. As DNA, the CDR3 is TGTGCCAGCAGCCCCTCGGGACAGTGGCAAGAGACCCAGTACTTC.

V is TRBV19 and J is TRBJ1-5; no clear D gene. The V gene's germline CDR1 is LNHDA and CDR2 SQIVND (reference sequence). The CDR3 extends over 13 amino acids. With 3 bases removed from V and 3 bases from J, the gap between germline ends came to 6 bases. This chain's CDR3 is CASSMRINQPQHF. The DNA for the CDR3 is TGTGCCAGTAGTATGCGGATCAATCAGCCCCAGCATTTT.

The V gene is TRBV24-1, the J gene TRBJ1-4, with 8 bases that match TRBD1. The junction had 5 bases not matched to a gene; V was cut back by 9 bases and J by 0 bases. The CDR3 has 15 residues. From germline, CDR1 is KGHDR and CDR2 SFDVKD. The chain's CDR3 is CATLTGDTTNEKLFF. For the CDR3, the DNA is TGTGCCACCTTGACAGGGGATACAACTAATGAAAAACTGTTTTTT.

The chain combines TRBV6-5 with TRBJ1-4; 7 nucleotides align to TRBD1. V lost 7 bases and J lost 7; bases outside the gene matches: 9. There are 14 residues in the CDR3. Germline-derived CDR1 and CDR2 are MNHEY and SVGAGI. CDR3 coding DNA: TGTGCCAGCAAAGAGGGGGCTTGGGGTGAAAAACTGTTTTTT. This codes for CASKEGAWGEKLFF.

The chain has TRBV5-4 and TRBJ2-3, with D tentatively TRBD2 (5 bases). The V end lost 4 bases, the J end lost 3 bases, and 12 bases lay between the germline ends. CDR3 size: 14 residues. Germline-derived CDR1 and CDR2 are SGHNT and YYREEE (reference sequence). CDR3 sequence (DNA): TGTGCCAGCAGCCCAACGGGGAATACAGATACGCAGTATTTT. Translation: CASSPTGNTDTQYF.

This clone was seen a handful of times. The rearrangement joins TRBV3-1 (or the pseudogene TRBV3-2) to TRBJ2-1; TRBD2 agrees at 14 bases. The germline CDR1 and CDR2 sequences are LGHDT and YNNKEL (reference sequence). This CDR3 spans 16 amino acids. Trimming took 2 bases from V and 4 from J; bases not matched to a gene: 1. CDR3 protein: CASSQRTSGRYNEQFF. Written as DNA, the CDR3 is TGTGCCAGCAGCCAAAGGACTAGCGGGAGGTACAATGAGCAGTTCTTC.

J is TRBJ2-1 and V is TRBV6-1, with 9 bases that match TRBD2. This CDR3 is built from 16 residues. V shed 4 bases and J 4 bases; nucleotides not matched to a gene: 8. Germline V gene lookup returns CDR1 MNHNS and CDR2 SASEGT. CDR3 protein: CASSGLPAGGYNEQFF. CDR3 nucleotides: TGTGCCAGCAGTGGCCTTCCAGCGGGGGGATACAATGAGCAGTTCTTC.